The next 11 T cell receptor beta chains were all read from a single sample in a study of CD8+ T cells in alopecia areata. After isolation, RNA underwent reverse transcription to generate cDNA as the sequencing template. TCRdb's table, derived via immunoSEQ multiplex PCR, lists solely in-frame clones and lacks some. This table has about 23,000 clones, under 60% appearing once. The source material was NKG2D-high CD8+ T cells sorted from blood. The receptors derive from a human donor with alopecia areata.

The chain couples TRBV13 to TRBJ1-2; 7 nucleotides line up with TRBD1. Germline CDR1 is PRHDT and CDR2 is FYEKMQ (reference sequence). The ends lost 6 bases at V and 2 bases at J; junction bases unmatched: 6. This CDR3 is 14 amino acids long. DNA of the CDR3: TGTGCCAGCAGAATACAGGGGACGAACTATGGCTACACCTTC. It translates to CASRIQGTNYGYTF.

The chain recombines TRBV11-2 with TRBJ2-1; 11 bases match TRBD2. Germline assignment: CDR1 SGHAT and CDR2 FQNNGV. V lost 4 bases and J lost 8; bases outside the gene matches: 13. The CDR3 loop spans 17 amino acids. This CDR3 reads CASSSRLAGPGRDEQFF. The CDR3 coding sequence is TGTGCCAGCAGCTCCCGACTAGCGGGACCCGGGAGGGATGAGCAGTTCTTC.

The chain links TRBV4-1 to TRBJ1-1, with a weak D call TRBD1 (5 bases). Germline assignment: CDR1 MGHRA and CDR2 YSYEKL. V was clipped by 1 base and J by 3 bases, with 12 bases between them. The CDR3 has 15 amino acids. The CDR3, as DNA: TGCGCCAGCAGCCAAGGGGATCTGGGGGACACTGAAGCTTTCTTT. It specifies CASSQGDLGDTEAFF.

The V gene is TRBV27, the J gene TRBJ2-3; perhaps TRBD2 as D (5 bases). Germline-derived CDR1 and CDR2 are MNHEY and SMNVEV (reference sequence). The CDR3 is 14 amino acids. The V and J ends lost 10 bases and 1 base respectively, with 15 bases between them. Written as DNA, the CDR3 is TGTGCCACCACTCCATTGGGAGGCACAGATACGCAGTATTTT. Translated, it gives CATTPLGGTDTQYF.

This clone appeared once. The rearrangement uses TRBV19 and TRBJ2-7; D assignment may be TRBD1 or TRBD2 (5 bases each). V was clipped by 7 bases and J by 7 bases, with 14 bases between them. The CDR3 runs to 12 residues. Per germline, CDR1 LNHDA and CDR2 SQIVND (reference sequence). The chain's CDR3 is CASTGTGREQYF. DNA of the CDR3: TGTGCCAGTACCGGGACCGGGCGGGAGCAGTACTTC.

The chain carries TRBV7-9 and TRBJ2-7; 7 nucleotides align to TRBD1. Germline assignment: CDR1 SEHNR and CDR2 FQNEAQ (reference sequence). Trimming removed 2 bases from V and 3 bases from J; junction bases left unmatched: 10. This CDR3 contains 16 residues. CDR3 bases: TGTGCCAGCAGCTTACCCGGACAGGAGAAGTTCTACGAGCAGTACTTC. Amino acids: CASSLPGQEKFYEQYF. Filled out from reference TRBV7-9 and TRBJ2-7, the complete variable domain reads DTGVSQNPRHKITKRGQNVTFRCDPISEHNRLYWYRQTLGQGPEFLTYFQNEAQLEKSRLLSDRFSAERPKGSFSTLEIQRTEQGDSAMYLCASSLPGQEKFYEQYFGPGTRLTVT.

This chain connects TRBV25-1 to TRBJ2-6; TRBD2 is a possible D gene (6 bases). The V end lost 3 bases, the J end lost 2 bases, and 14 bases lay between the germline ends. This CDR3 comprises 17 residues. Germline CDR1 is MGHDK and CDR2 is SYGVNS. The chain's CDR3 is CASSDPGRKAGANVLTF. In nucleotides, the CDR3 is TGTGCCAGCAGTGACCCAGGGAGGAAAGCTGGGGCCAACGTCCTGACTTTC.

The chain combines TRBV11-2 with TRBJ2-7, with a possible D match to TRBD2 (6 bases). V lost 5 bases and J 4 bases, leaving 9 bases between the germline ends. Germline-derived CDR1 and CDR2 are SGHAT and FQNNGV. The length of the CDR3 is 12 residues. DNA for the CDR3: TGTGCCAGCAGCCCGACTAGTTACGAGCAGTACTTC. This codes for CASSPTSYEQYF. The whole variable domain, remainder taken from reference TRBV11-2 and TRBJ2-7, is EAGVAQSPRYKIIEKRQSVAFWCNPISGHATLYWYQQILGQGPKLLIQFQNNGVVDDSQLPKDRFSAERLKGVDSTLKIQPAKLEDSAVYLCASSPTSYEQYFGPGTRLTVT.

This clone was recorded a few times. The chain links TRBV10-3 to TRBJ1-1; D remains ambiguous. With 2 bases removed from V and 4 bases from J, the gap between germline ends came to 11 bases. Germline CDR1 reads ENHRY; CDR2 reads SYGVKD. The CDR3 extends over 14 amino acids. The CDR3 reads CAISEETPGTEAFF. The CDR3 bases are TGTGCCATCAGTGAGGAGACCCCGGGCACTGAAGCTTTCTTT.

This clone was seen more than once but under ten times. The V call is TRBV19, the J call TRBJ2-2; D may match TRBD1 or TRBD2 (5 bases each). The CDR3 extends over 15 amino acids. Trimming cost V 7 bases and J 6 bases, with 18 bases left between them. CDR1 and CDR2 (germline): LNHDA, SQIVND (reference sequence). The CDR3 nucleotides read TGTGCCAGTAAGATTGGGACCGCGGCCCCCGGGGAGCTGTTTTTT. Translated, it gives CASKIGTAAPGELFF.

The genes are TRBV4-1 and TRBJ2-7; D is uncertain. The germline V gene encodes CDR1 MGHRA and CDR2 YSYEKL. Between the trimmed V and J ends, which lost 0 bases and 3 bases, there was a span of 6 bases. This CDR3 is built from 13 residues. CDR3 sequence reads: CASSQDRNYEQYF. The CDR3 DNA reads TGCGCCAGCAGCCAAGATCGTAACTACGAGCAGTACTTC.